This T cell receptor beta chain was captured in a study of cytomegalovirus exposure and HLA in healthy donors. PCR employed 60 Vbeta and 13 Jbeta primers. Generated by immunoSEQ multiplex PCR, the TCRdb table keeps only in-frame clones and is missing some. The top ten clones hold about 3% of a sample with around 50,000 clones, about 80% of them seen once. CDR1 and CDR2 (germline): SEHNR, FQNEAQ (reference sequence). The CDR3 extends over 14 amino acids. J gave up 2 bases and V 3 bases, and 3 bases lay outside the gene matches. This TCR came from a man aged 50-59 years in good health and CMV-seronegative. This rearrangement joins TRBV7-9 to TRBJ2-7; 8 bases are a match to TRBD1. The material sequenced was PBMCs. As DNA, the CDR3 is TGTGCCAGCAGCTTTGGGACAGGAGCCTACGAGCAGTACTTC. Translated, it gives CASSFGTGAYEQYF.